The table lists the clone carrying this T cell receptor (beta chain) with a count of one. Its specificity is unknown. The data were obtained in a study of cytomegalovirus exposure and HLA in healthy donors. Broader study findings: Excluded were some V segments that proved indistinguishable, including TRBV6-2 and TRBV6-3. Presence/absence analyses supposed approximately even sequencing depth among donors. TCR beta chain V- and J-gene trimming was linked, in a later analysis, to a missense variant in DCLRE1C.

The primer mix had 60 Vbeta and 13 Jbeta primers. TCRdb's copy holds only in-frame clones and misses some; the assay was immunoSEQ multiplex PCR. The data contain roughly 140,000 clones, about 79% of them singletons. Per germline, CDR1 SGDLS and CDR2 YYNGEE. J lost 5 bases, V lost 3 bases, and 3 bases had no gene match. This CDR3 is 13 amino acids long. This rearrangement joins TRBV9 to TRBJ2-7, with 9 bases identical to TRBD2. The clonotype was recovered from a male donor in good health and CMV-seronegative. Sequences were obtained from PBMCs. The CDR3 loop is CASSGGLAHEQYF. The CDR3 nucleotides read TGTGCCAGCAGCGGGGGACTAGCTCACGAGCAGTACTTC.